The clone carrying this T cell receptor (beta chain) was seen a handful of times. Antigen: not known. TCRdb processed the 5' RACE reads anew with MiXCR; each CDR3 protein has one entry. The sample has about 340,000 distinct CDR3 sequences, approximately 13% seen once. These data originate in a study of identical twins. General study findings and limits: Out-of-frame beta sequences exhibited a weaker degree of excess twin sharing. Alpha sequences out of frame and shared by twins had excess low generation probability. With abundant cord blood beta clonotypes, insertions were fewer; memory repertoires showed no such pattern.

Every sampled donor was Caucasian and healthy. Germline assignment: CDR1 DFQATT and CDR2 SNEGSKA (reference sequence). The CDR3 contains 13 residues. Trimming took 3 bases from V and 0 from J; bases not matched to a gene: 1. The same specimen was also included in a second study, on yellow fever vaccine responses in identical twins.

This receptor was identified in a woman younger than 30 in good health. The chain carries TRBV20-1 and TRBJ2-7, with 8 bases identical to TRBD2. Sequenced material: CD8+ T cells sorted from blood. The chain's CDR3 is CSARTSASYEQYV. As DNA, the CDR3 is TGCAGTGCTAGGACTAGCGCCTCCTACGAGCAGTACGTC.